Given below is one TCR beta chain in context. The data derive from a study of blood T cell repertoires in COVID-19. V lost 3 bases, J lost 11 bases, and 8 bases stayed unmatched. Germline CDR1 is MNHEY and CDR2 is SVGAGI. The CDR3 spans 16 residues. Only in-frame clones appear in the TCRdb table, and some are missing; sequencing was by immunoSEQ multiplex PCR. The table shows around 100,000 clones, with around 88% occurring only once. This receptor was obtained from a man older than 75 with acute or convalescent COVID-19. J is TRBJ1-6 and V is TRBV6-5; TRBD1 aligns across 12 bases. Material: peripheral blood. In nucleotides, the CDR3 is TGTGCCAGCAGTTATTCTCCGGGACAGGGGGCGACACCCCTCCACTTT. Its protein is CASSYSPGQGATPLHF.